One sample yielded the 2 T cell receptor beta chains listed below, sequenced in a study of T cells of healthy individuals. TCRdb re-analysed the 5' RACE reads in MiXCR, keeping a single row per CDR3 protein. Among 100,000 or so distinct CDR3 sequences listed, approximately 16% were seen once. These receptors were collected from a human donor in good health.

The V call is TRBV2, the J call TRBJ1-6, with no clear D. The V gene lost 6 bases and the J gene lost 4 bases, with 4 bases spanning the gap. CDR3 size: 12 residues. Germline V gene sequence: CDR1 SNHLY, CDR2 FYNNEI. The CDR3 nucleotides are TGTGCCAGCAGGGATTATAATTCACCCCTCCACTTT. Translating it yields CASRDYNSPLHF. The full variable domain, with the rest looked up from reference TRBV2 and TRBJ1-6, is EPEVTQTPSHQVTQMGQEVILRCVPISNHLYFYWYRQILGQKVEFLVSFYNNEISEKSEIFDDQFSVERPDGSNFTLKIRSTKLEDSAMYFCASRDYNSPLHFGNGTRLTVT.

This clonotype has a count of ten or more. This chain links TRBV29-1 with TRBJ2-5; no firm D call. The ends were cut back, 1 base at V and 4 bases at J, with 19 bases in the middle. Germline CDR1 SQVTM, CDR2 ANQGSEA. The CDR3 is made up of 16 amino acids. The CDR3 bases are TGCAGCGTTGAAGGAGACACCACCAAACGGACAGAGACCCAGTACTTC. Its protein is CSVEGDTTKRTETQYF.